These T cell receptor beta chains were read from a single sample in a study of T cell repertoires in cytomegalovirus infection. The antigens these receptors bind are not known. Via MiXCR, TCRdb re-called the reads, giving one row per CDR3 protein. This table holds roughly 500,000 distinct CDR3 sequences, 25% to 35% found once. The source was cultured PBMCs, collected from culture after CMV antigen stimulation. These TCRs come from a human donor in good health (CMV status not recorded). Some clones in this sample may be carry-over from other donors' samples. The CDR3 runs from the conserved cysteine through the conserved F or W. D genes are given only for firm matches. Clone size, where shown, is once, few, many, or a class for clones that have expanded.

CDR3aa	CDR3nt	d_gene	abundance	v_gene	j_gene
CASSPGLAGVADTQYF	TGTGCCAGCAGTCCTGGACTAGCGGGAGTGGCAGATACGCAGTATTTT	TRBD2	NA	TRBV12-3/TRBV12-4	TRBJ2-3
CASSFTSDSAAKTQYF	TGTGCCAGCAGCTTCACTAGCGATAGTGCGGCAAAGACCCAGTACTTC	TRBD2	NA	TRBV11-2	TRBJ2-5
CSAKTGGADTQYF	TGCAGTGCAAAGACAGGGGGCGCCGATACGCAGTATTTT	TRBD1	many	TRBV20-1	TRBJ2-3
CASTFGTSGRDEQFF	TGTGCCAGCACCTTCGGGACTAGCGGGAGGGATGAGCAGTTCTTC	TRBD2	NA	TRBV28	TRBJ2-1
CASSFDRVAGNTIYF	TGTGCCAGCAGCTTCGACAGGGTTGCTGGAAACACCATATATTTT	TRBD1	many	TRBV7-2	TRBJ1-3
CASSQGTLPGETQYF	TGTGCCAGCAGCCAAGGGACCTTGCCGGGAGAGACCCAGTACTTC	NA	NA	TRBV3-1	TRBJ2-5
CASSYDWTNTDTQYF	TGTGCCAGCAGTTACGATTGGACGAACACAGATACGCAGTATTTT	NA	few	TRBV6-1	TRBJ2-3
CASSIISGRADEQFF	TGTGCCAGTAGCATTATCAGCGGGAGGGCGGATGAGCAGTTCTTC	TRBD2	few	TRBV19	TRBJ2-1
CASSFLSGANYGYTF	TGTGCCAGCAGTTTCTTATCGGGGGCTAACTATGGCTACACCTTC	NA	NA	TRBV27	TRBJ1-2
CDSSAGGGLEQYF	TGTGACAGCAGTGCGGGTGGCGGGCTCGAGCAGTACTTC	NA	once	TRBV25-1	TRBJ2-7
CASSSHGASPGGEQFF	TGTGCCAGCAGCTCCCACGGGGCGTCCCCCGGGGGTGAGCAGTTCTTC	NA	many	TRBV7-2	TRBJ2-1
CASSPRTGAETQYF	TGTGCCAGCAGCCCCCGGACAGGGGCAGAGACCCAGTACTTC	TRBD1	few	TRBV7-8	TRBJ2-5
CASTVGLEGHSYNEQFF	TGTGCCAGCACCGTCGGTTTGGAGGGACACTCCTACAATGAGCAGTTCTTC	NA	NA	TRBV28	TRBJ2-1
CASTRYNEQFF	TGTGCCAGCACCCGATACAATGAGCAGTTCTTC	NA	few	TRBV6-2/TRBV6-3	TRBJ2-1
CASSSGQGGTNEKLFF	TGTGCCAGCAGCTCGGGACAGGGGGGAACTAATGAAAAACTGTTTTTT	TRBD1	few	TRBV11-2	TRBJ1-4
CASSEDGTSTNEQFF	TGCGCCAGCAGTGAGGATGGGACTAGCACGAATGAGCAGTTCTTC	TRBD2	NA	TRBV10-2	TRBJ2-1
CASSLPPEETQYF	TGTGCCAGCAGCTTACCGCCTGAAGAGACCCAGTACTTC	NA	few	TRBV7-3	TRBJ2-5
CASRGQALLNTEAFF	TGTGCCAGCAGGGGACAGGCCCTATTGAACACTGAAGCTTTCTTT	TRBD1	few	TRBV6-1	TRBJ1-1
CASRPGGGGSYNEQFF	TGTGCCAGCAGGCCAGGGGGTGGGGGCAGCTACAATGAGCAGTTCTTC	TRBD1	many	TRBV7-8	TRBJ2-1